These 3 T cell receptor beta chains came from one sample sequenced in a study of blood T cell repertoires in COVID-19. Sequencing used immunoSEQ multiplex PCR; TCRdb keeps in-frame clones, though not all of them. Of 200,000 to 250,000 clones detected, around 90% appear once; the ten largest clones hold 1% to 1.5%. The sequenced sample was peripheral blood. These receptor sequences come from a man aged 25 to 40 with acute or convalescent COVID-19.

The chain combines TRBV9 with TRBJ2-2, with D uncertain. The CDR3 runs 15 residues. V gave up 0 bases and J gave up 0 bases, with 6 bases separating them. Germline V gene sequence: CDR1 SGDLS, CDR2 YYNGEE. In DNA form, the CDR3 reads TGTGCCAGCAGCGTAGGCAGGCCGAACACCGGGGAGCTGTTTTTT. It is translated as CASSVGRPNTGELFF.

The chain uses TRBV5-8 and TRBJ1-5; tentatively, D is TRBD1 (6 bases). Per germline, CDR1 SGHTS and CDR2 YDEGEE. The CDR3 totals 15 residues. Trimming left V 4 bases short and J 1 base short, with 12 bases between. The CDR3 nucleotides are TGTGCCAGCAGCCGAGGGCAGGGGAGCAATCAGCCCCAGCATTTT. This encodes CASSRGQGSNQPQHF.

The V call is TRBV4-1, the J call TRBJ2-3; TRBD1 agrees at 9 bases. The CDR3 consists of 19 residues. The germline gives CDR1 MGHRA, CDR2 YSYEKL. V lost 3 bases and J lost 3; bases outside the gene matches: 16. Here the CDR3 reads CASSQFGTGLGHGTDTQYF. The CDR3 DNA sequence: TGCGCCAGCAGCCAGTTCGGGACAGGGCTCGGCCACGGAACAGATACGCAGTATTTT.